This T cell receptor (beta chain) was observed in a study of OX40 agonist ivuxolimab in advanced cancers. Findings and caveats of the study: The 0.1-3.0 mg/kg partial responders had among the lowest clonal expansion. CD4+ and CD8+ blood T cells expanded clonally by week 6 at 0.1 to 3.0 mg/kg. Antigen specificity was not determined for the expanded peripheral T cells.

This CDR3 spans 15 amino acids. Germline assignment: CDR1 GTSNPN and CDR2 SVGIG (reference sequence). Trimming took 2 bases from V and 3 from J, leaving 17 bases between them. Note on this clone: Its target is unknown.

TCRdb's copy holds only in-frame clones and misses some; the assay was immunoSEQ multiplex PCR. The sample lists more than 45,000 clones; roughly nine tenths were seen once. The genes are TRBV30 and TRBJ2-7; D possibly corresponds to TRBD2 (6 bases). The starting material was CD4+ or CD8+ T cells sorted from blood, obtained in a trial of the OX40 agonist ivuxolimab. The clonotype comes from an adult with an advanced solid tumor such as melanoma, head and neck, liver or kidney cancer. The CDR3 region has the DNA TGTGCCTGGAGTCCCCACGGTAGCGGAGACTACGAGCAGTACTTC. It encodes CAWSPHGSGDYEQYF.